This T cell receptor (beta chain) was captured by sequencing in a study of blood T cell repertoires in COVID-19. Original processing methods: Reference gene primer amplification in the assay estimated nucleated cell counts. TCRdb's table, derived via immunoSEQ multiplex PCR, lists solely in-frame clones and lacks some. V, J and clone size were drawn from that table, and D and trimming were deduced from the DNA. The sample includes roughly 70,000 clones, approximately 91% seen only once; the top ten take about an eighth. V was pared by 6 bases and J by 1 base, with 4 bases of the junction left unmatched. Germline values: CDR1 KGHDR, CDR2 SFDVKD. There are 15 residues in the CDR3.

The TCR was taken from a human donor with active COVID-19. The donor label of this sample is uncertain. The rearrangement links TRBV24-1 to TRBJ2-7, with 11 bases fitting TRBD1. Sequencing was performed on peripheral blood. The CDR3 DNA sequence: TGTGCCACCAGTAGCGGACAGGGGGCTTCCTACGAGCAGTACTTC. Translated, it gives CATSSGQGASYEQYF.